Below, one T cell receptor (beta chain) is given with its context. The sample belongs to a study of blood T cell repertoires in COVID-19. On the study more broadly: COVID-19 samples from acute and convalescent phases originated in the United States, Italy and Spain. T cells, B-cell-depleted T cells, or PBMCs provided the cDNA or gDNA that served as material.

Unmatched junction bases numbered 11, after V lost 4 bases and J lost 0 bases. The CDR3 length is 17 residues. Per germline, CDR1 LGHDT and CDR2 YNNKEL (reference sequence). Per the study methods: Reference gene primer amplification gave estimated nucleated cell counts. Here immunoSEQ multiplex PCR was the method, and the copy in TCRdb shows in-frame clones only, minus some. For V, J and clone size, that table is used; D and trimming come from the DNA. The sample lists about 99,000 clones; 70% to 90% were seen once. This rearrangement joins TRBV3-1 (or the pseudogene TRBV3-2) to TRBJ2-7; TRBD2 matches 8 bases. Sequenced sample: peripheral blood. The receptor was derived from a woman between 55 and 75 years old with acute or convalescent COVID-19. This CDR3 reads CASSPAGDLGGSYEQYF. The CDR3 coding sequence is TGTGCCAGCAGCCCAGCGGGGGATCTCGGGGGCTCCTACGAGCAGTACTTC.